Many counts were recorded for the clone carrying this T cell receptor beta chain. This specimen comes from a study of T-cell reconstitution after alpha-beta-depleted transplantation in children. Unique molecular identifiers were incorporated into the prepared TCRbeta library. In TCRdb, the PCR reads were re-called with MiXCR into one record per CDR3 protein. The table has some 600,000 distinct CDR3 sequences, roughly 15% seen once; the top ten hold around 0.96%. The clonotype originates from a human donor who donated a stem cell graft to a child with acute myeloid leukemia. Specimen: PBMCs from the stem cell graft donor, collected from the stem cell graft.

CDR3 sequence reads: CSASRGIGVNYEQYF. In DNA form, the CDR3 reads TGCAGTGCTAGCCGGGGGATAGGAGTAAACTACGAGCAGTACTTC. This rearrangement joins TRBV20-1 to TRBJ2-7; TRBD2 is a possible D gene (6 bases). This CDR3 region has 15 residues. V lost 3 bases, J lost 3 bases, and 18 bases lay in between. Germline values: CDR1 DFQATT, CDR2 SNEGSKA (reference sequence).